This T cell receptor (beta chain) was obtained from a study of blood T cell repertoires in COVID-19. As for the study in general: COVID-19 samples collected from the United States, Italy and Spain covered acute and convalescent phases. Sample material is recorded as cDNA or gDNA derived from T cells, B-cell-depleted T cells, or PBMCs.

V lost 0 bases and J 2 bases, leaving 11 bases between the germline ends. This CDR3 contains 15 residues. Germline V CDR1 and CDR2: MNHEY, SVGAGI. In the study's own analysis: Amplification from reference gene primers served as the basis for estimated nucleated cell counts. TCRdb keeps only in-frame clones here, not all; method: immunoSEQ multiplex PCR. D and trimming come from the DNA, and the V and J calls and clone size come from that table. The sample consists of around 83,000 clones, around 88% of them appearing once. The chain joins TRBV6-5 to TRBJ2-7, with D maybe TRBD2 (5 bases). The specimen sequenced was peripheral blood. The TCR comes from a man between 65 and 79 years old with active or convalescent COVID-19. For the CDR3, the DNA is TGTGCCAGCAGTTACTCGGAGGCGAAGACCTACGAGCAGTACTTC. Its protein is CASSYSEAKTYEQYF.